This T cell receptor beta chain was captured in a study of CD8 T cells in Susac syndrome. Whole-study findings and limits: Clonal expansion was missing from Susac syndrome CD4+ T cell repertoires.

Sequencing of TCR beta was performed on blood CD8+ and CD4+ T cells. Negative isolation was used for CD8+ and CD4+ T cells, and FACS enrichment was applied to TEMRA cells. Random-hexamer reverse transcription was applied to about 0.45 to 1 ug RNA. The method of amplification for TCR beta CDR3 was immunoSEQ multiplex PCR, covering 54 Vbeta and 13 Jbeta. TCRdb redid the calling of the immunoSEQ multiplex PCR reads with MiXCR, one entry per CDR3 protein. The table lists roughly 150,000 distinct CDR3 sequences, approximately 95% of them singletons. V shed 3 bases and J shed 9 bases, with 12 bases lying between them. The CDR3 length is 13 residues. The V gene's germline CDR1 is LGHDT and CDR2 YNNKEL (reference sequence). As for this clonotype: Its antigen remains unidentified.

The gene calls are TRBV3-1 and TRBJ1-5; no reliable D call. Specimen: CD4+ T cells from PBMCs. The TCR was taken from a human donor with Susac syndrome. The CDR3 nucleotides read TGTGCCAGCAGCCACCTGGGTTCGGGGCCCCAGCATTTT. Residues: CASSHLGSGPQHF.